This TCR beta chain was profiled in a study of blood T cell repertoires in COVID-19. Study overall: Italy, Spain and the United States were the sources of the convalescent and acute COVID-19 samples. T cells, B-cell-depleted T cells, or PBMCs supplied cDNA or gDNA.

Per the authors' pipeline: Using reference gene primer amplification, nucleated cell counts were estimated. Using immunoSEQ multiplex PCR, the repertoire was profiled, and TCRdb retains in-frame clones only, with some absent. V and J calls and clone size are those listed in that table; D and trimming were worked out from the DNA. The profile shows about 300,000 clones, about 87% of them singletons. The germline gives CDR1 SQVTM, CDR2 ANQGSEA. V was shortened by 3 bases and J by 7 bases, with 15 bases between the two germline ends. CDR3 size: 13 residues. This clonotype was obtained from a man aged 70-80 years with acute or convalescent COVID-19. The chain joins TRBV29-1 to TRBJ2-5, with a possible D match to TRBD1 (5 bases). Sequencing was carried out using peripheral blood. The CDR3 here is CSVESRAGVTQYF. CDR3 nucleotide sequence: TGCAGCGTTGAGTCCAGGGCTGGTGTGACCCAGTACTTC.